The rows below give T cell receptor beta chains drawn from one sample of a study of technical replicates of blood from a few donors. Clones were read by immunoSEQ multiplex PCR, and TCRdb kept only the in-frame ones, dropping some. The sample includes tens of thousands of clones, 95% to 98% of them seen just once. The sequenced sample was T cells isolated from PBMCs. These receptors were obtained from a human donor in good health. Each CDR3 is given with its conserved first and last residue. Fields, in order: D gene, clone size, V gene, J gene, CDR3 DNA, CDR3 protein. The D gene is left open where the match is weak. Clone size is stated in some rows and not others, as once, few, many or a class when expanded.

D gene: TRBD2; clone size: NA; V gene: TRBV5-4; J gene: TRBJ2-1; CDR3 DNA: TGTGCCAGCAGCTTGATGGCGGGAGGGGGCTACAATGAGCAGTTCTTC; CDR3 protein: CASSLMAGGGYNEQFF
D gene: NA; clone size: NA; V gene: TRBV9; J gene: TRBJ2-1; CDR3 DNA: TGTGCCAGCAGCCCCGCCACAAACCCCAGGGCCCCAGCACACTACAGCAGCTACAATGAGCAGTTCTTC; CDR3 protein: CASSPATNPRAPAHYSSYNEQFF
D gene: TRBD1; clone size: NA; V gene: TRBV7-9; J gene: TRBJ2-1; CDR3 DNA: TGTGCCAGCAGCCCTCTTACGTTAGACAGGGTTGATTTCGATTTCTTC; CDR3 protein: CASSPLTLDRVDFDFF
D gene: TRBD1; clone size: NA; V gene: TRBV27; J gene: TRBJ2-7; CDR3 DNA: TGTGCCAGCAGTCCGCGACAGGGGAGGCATCGAGAGCAGTACTTC; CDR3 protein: CASSPRQGRHREQYF
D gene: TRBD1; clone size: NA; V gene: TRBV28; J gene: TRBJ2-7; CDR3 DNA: TGTGCCAGCGAATGGACAGGGCGGTACGAGCAGTACTTC; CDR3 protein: CASEWTGRYEQYF
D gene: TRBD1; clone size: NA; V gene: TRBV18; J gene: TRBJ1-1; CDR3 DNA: TGTGCCAGCTCACCGAGACAGGGGGACTTGGGCTCTGAAGCTTTCTTT; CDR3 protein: CASSPRQGDLGSEAFF
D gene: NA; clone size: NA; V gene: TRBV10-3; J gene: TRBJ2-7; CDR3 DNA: TGTGCCATCAGTCCAGACGGGAGCGAGCAGTACTTC; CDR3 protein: CAISPDGSEQYF
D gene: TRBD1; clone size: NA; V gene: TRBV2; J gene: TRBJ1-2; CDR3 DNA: TGTGCCAGCACCGGACAGGGGGTATTTGGCTACACCTTC; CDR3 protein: CASTGQGVFGYTF
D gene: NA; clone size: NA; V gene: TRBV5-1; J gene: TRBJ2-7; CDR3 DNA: TGCGCCAGCAGTCGATCAGGAGGGACCTCCTACGAGCAGTACTTC; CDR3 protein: CASSRSGGTSYEQYF
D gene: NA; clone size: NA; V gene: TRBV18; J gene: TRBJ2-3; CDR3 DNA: TGTGCCAGCTCACCGCGGGACGGATCAGATACGCAGTATTTT; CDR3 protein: CASSPRDGSDTQYF
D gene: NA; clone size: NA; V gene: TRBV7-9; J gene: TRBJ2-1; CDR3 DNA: TGTGCCAGCAGCTCGCTATTATACAATGAGCAGTTCTTC; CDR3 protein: CASSSLLYNEQFF
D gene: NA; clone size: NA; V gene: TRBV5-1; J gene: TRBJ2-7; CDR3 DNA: TGCGCCAGCAGCATGGGTTATCGAGGGGGAGCTTTCTACGAGCAGTACTTC; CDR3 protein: CASSMGYRGGAFYEQYF
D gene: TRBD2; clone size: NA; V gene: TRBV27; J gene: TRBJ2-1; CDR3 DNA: TGTGCCAGCAGTCTCGAATCGGGACTAGACTTCGATGAGCAGTTCTTC; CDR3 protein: CASSLESGLDFDEQFF
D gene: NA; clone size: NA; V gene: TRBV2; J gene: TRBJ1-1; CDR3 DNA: TGTGCCAGCAGTGATATGGTCAGGGCGAAAGCTTTCTTT; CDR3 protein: CASSDMVRAKAFF
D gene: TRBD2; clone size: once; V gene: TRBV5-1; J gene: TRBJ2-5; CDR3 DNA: TGCGCCAGCAGCTTGGTTACCCGCGGGAGGGCCGTCGAGACCCAGTACTTC; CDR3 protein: CASSLVTRGRAVETQYF
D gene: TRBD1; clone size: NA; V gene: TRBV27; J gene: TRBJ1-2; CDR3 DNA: TGTGCCAGCAGTTCCACAGGGGGAGGCTACACCTTC; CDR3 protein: CASSSTGGGYTF
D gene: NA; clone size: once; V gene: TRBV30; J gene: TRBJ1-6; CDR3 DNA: TGTGCCTGGACGGGACACCTTAATTCACCCCTCCACTTT; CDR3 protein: CAWTGHLNSPLHF
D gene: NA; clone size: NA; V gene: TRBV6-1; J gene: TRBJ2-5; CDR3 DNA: TGTGCCAGCAGTGCAGGATCAGTCCTACTCCAAGAGACCCAGTACTTC; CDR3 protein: CASSAGSVLLQETQYF
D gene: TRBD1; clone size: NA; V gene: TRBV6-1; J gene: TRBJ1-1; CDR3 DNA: TGTGCCAGCTACAGGGGGCGAACTTTGAACACTGAAGCTTTCTTT; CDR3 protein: CASYRGRTLNTEAFF
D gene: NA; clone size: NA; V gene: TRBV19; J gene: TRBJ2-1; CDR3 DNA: TGTGCCAGTAGTATAGATCGAGGGGGCTACAATGAGCAGTTCTTC; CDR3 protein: CASSIDRGGYNEQFF
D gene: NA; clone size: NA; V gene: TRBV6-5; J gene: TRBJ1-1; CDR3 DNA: TGTGCCAGCAGTTACTCGATCGGAACGGGGGCTTTCTTT; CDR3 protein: CASSYSIGTGAFF
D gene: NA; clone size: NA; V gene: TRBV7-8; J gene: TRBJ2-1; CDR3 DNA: TGTGCCAGCAGTACAGGGACCCCTAATGAGCAGTTCTTC; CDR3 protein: CASSTGTPNEQFF
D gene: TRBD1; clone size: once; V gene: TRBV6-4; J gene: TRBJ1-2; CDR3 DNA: TGTGCCAGCAGTGCGGGACAGGGGGCCCACTATGGCTACACCTTC; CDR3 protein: CASSAGQGAHYGYTF
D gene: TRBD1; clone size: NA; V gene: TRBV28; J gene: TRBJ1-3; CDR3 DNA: TGTGCCAGCGCCTCTGACAGGGGAACTGGAAACACCATATATTTT; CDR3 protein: CASASDRGTGNTIYF
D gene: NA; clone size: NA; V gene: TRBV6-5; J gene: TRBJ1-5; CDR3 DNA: TGTGCCAGCAGTTTTTCCAGGGAATTGGATCAGCCCCAGCATTTT; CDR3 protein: CASSFSRELDQPQHF
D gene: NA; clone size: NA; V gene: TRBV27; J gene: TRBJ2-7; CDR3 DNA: TGTGCCAGCAGTTTATCCCCGTCTAGAGAGCAGTACTTC; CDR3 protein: CASSLSPSREQYF
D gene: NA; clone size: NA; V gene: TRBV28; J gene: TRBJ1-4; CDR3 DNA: TGTGCCAGCAGCCGCAGTGAAAAACTGTTTTTT; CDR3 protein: CASSRSEKLFF
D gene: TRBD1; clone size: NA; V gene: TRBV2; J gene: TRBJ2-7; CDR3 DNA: TGTGCCAGCAGTGGAAAGACAGGGTTTCCTCTCGAGCAGTACTTC; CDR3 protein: CASSGKTGFPLEQYF
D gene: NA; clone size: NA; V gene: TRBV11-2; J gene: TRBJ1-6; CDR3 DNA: TGTGCCAGCAGCTTAGTGGAGCTCCTGTCACCCCTCCACTTT; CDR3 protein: CASSLVELLSPLHF
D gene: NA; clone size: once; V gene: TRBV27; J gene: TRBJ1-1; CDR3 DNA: TGTGCCAGCAGTCCGGGATCTTCGAACACTGAAGCTTTCTTT; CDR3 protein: CASSPGSSNTEAFF
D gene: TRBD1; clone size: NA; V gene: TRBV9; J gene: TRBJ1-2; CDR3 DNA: TGTGCCAGCAGCTCGGACAGGAACTATGGCTACACCTTC; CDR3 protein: CASSSDRNYGYTF
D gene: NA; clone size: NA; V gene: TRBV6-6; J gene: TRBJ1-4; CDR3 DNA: TGTGCCAGCAGTTACAGACAGAGTAATGAAAAACTGTTTTTT; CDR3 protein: CASSYRQSNEKLFF
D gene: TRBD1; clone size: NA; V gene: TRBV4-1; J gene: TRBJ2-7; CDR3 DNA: TGCGCCAGCAGCCTTAGGGACAGGGGGCCCGAGCAGTACTTC; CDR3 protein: CASSLRDRGPEQYF
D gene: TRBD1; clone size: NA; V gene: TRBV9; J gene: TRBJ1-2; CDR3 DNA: TGTGCCAGCAGCGTAGCGAGACAGGGCGGCGCCTTC; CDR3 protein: CASSVARQGGAF
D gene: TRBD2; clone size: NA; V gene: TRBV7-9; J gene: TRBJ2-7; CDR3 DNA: TGTGCCAGCAGCTCCAAGCAGGGACTAGCGGGAGTTTACGAGCAGTACTTC; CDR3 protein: CASSSKQGLAGVYEQYF
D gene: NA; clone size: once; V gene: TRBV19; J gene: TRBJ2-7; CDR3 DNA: TGTGCCAGTAGTCCCCGGGGTGAAGGGCTTGACGAGCAGTACTTC; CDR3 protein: CASSPRGEGLDEQYF
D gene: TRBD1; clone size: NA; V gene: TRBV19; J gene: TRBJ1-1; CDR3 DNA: TGTGCCATCGGGGGACAGGGTAAAACTGAAGCTTTCTTT; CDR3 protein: CAIGGQGKTEAFF
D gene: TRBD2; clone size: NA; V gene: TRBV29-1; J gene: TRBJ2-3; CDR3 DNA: TGCAGCGGTACGAGACTAGCGGGGGGGCCAGATACGCAGTATTTT; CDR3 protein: CSGTRLAGGPDTQYF
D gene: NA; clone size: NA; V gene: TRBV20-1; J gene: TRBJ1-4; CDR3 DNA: TGCAGTGCCGCCCGACTACGGGAACTGTTTTTT; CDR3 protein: CSAARLRELFF
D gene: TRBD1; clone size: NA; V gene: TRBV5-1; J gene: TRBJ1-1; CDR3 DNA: TGCGCCAGCAGCTTGGGGCAGGGGGGAGGCACTGAAGCTTTCTTT; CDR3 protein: CASSLGQGGGTEAFF
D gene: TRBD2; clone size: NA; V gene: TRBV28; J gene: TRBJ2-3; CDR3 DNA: TGTGCCAGCAGCTCCGGGACTAGCATCAGTTTTCAGTATTTT; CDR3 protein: CASSSGTSISFQYF
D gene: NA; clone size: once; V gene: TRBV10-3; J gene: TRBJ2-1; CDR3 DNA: TGTGCCATCAGCCTCAAGCTAGGTCCAACCACCACCAATGAGCAGTTCTTC; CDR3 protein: CAISLKLGPTTTNEQFF
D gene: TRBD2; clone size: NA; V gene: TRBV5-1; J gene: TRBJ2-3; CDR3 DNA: TGCGCCAGCAGCTTGGCCGGTGGTAGCGGGAGTTTATGGGCGAGAGATACGCAGTATTTT; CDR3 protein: CASSLAGGSGSLWARDTQYF
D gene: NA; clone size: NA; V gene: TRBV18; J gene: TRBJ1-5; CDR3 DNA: TGTGCCAGCTCACCTGACGGCGGGAGCAATCAGCCCCAGCATTTT; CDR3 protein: CASSPDGGSNQPQHF
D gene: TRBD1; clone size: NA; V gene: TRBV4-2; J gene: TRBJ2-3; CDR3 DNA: TGTGCCAGCAGCCAATCACAGGGGGCTACAGATACGCAGTATTTT; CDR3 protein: CASSQSQGATDTQYF
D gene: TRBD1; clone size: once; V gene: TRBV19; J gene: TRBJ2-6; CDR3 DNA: TGTGCCAGTACCTCCGGGACAGGCAGCTCTGGGGCCAACGTCCTGACTTTC; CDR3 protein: CASTSGTGSSGANVLTF
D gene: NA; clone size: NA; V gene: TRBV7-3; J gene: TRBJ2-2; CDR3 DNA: TGTGCCAGCAGCTTAGGTCCAGGGGCCGGGGAGCTGTTTTTT; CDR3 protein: CASSLGPGAGELFF
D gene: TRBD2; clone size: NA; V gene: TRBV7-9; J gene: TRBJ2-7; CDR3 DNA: TGCGCCAGCAGCGAGGGAGCGGGAGATGTCTACGAGCAGTACTTC; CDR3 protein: CASSEGAGDVYEQYF
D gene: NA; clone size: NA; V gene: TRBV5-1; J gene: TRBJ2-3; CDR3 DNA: TGCGCCAGCAGCTTGGGAGGGACTAGCACAGATACGCAGTATTTT; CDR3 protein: CASSLGGTSTDTQYF
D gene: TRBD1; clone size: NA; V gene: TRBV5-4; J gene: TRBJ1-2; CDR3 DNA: TGTGCCAGCAGCTCCGGGACAGACGATAACTATGGCTACACCTTC; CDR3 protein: CASSSGTDDNYGYTF
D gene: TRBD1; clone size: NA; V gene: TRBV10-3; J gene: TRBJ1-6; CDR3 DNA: TGTGCCATCAGTCTACAACAGGGGGCGAGAGCTAATTCACCCCTCCACTTT; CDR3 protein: CAISLQQGARANSPLHF
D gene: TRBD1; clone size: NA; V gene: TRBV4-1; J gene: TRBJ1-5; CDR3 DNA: TGCGCCAGCAGCCATCCTGACAGGGAAAATCAGCCCCAGCATTTT; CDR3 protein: CASSHPDRENQPQHF
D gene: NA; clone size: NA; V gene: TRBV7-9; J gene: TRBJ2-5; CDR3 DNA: TGTGCCAGCAGCTTTTCACTCTACCAAGAGACCCAGTACTTC; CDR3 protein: CASSFSLYQETQYF
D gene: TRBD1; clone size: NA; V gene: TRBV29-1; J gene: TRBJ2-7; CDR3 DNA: TGCAGCGGTAGGACAGGGATGTACGAGCAGTACTTC; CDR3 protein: CSGRTGMYEQYF
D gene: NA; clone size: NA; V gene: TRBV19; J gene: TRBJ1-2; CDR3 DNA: TGTGCCAGTAGTATAGATGGAGTCAGCTATGGCTACACCTTC; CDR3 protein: CASSIDGVSYGYTF
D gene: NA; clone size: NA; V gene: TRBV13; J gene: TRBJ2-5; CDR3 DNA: TGTGCCAGCAGCCCCCACTCTCCAGATAGCGGCCAAGAGACCCAGTACTTC; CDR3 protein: CASSPHSPDSGQETQYF
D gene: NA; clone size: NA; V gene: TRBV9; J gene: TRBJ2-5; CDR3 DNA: TGTGCCAGCAGCGCAGGGGCGGAGGAGACCCAGTACTTC; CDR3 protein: CASSAGAEETQYF
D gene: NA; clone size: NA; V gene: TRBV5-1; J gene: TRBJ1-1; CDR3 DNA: TGCGCCAGCAGCTTGGATCTGGGAGGGCCTGAAGCTTTCTTT; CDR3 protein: CASSLDLGGPEAFF
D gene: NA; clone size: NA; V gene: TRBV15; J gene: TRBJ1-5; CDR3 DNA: TGTGCCACCAGCAGAGATTTCGTAGATCAGCCCCAGCATTTT; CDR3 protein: CATSRDFVDQPQHF